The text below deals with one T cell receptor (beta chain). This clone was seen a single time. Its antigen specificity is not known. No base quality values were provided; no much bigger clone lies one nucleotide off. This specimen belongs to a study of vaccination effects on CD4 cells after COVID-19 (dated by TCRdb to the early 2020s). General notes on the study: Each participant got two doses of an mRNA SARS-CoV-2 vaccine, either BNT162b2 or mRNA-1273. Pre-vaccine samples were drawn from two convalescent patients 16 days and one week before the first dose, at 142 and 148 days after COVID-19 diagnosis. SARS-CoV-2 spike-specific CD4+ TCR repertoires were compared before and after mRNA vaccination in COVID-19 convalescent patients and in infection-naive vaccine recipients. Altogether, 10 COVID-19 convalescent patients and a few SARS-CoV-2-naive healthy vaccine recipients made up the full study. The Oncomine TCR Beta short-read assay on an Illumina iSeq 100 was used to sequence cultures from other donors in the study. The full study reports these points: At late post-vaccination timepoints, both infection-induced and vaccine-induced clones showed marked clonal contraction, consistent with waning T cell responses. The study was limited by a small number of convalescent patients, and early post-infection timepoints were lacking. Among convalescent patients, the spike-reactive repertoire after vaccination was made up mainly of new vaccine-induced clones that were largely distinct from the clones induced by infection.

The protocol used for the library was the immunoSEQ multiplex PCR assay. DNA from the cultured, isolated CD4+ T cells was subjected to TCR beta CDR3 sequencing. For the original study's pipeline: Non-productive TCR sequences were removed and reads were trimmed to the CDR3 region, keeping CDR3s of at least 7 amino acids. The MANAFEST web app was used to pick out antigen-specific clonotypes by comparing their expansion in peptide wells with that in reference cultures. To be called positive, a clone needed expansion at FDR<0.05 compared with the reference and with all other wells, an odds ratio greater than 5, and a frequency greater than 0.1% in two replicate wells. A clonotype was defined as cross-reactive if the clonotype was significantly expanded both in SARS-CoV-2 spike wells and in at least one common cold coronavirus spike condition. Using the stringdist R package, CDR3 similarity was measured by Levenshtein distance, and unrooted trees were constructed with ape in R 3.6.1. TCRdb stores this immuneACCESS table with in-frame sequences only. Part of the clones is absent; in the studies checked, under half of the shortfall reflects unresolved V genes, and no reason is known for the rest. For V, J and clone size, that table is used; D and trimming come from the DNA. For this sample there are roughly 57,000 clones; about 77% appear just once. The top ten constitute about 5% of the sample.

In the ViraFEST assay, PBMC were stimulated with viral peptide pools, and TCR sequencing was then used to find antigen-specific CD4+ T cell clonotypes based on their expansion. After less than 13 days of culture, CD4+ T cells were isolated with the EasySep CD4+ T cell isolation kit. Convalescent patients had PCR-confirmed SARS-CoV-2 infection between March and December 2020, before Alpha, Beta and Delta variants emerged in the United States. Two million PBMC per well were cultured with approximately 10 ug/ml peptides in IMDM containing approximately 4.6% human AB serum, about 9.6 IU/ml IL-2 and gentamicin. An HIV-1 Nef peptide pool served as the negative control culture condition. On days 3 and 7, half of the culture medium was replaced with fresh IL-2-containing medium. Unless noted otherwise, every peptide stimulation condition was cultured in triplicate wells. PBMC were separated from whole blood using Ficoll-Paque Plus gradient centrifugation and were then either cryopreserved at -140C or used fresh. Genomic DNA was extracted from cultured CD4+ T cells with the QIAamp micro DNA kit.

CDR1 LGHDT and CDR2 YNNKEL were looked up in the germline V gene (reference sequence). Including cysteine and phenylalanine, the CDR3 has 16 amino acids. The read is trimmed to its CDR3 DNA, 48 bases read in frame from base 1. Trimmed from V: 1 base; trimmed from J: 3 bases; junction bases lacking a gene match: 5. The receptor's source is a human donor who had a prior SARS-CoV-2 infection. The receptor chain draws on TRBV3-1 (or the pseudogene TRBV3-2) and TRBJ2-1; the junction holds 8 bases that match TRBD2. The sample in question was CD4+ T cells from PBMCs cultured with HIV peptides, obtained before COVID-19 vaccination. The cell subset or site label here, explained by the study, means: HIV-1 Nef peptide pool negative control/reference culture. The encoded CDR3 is CASSQGRGGLYNEQFF. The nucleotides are TGTGCCAGCAGCCAAGGCCGGGGGGGGCTCTACAATGAGCAGTTCTTC.